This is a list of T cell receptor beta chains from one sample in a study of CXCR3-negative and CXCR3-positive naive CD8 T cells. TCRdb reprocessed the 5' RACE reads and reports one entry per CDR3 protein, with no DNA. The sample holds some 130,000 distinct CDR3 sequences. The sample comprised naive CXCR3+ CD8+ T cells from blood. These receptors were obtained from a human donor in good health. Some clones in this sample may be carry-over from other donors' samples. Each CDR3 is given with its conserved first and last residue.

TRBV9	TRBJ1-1	CASSVDLVSTEAFF
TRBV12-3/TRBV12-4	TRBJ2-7	CASPLGDAYEQYF
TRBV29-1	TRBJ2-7	CSVEDRAGPYEQYF
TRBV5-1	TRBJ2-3	CASSLEGVPDTQYF
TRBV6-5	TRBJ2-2	CASSYPRDATADYTGELFF
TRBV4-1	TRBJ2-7	CASSQVAGAPYEQYF
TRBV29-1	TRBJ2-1	CSVEEAGVENEQFF
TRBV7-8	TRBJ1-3	CASSSGQGSKGNTIYF
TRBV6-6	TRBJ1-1	CASSFQGTEAFF
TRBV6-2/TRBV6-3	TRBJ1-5	CASRPGGSNQPQHF
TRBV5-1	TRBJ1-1	CASRDRGNTEAFF
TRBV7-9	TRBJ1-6	CASSSDRLSYNSPLHF
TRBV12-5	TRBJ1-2	CAGQGTGEVYTF
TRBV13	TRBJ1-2	CASSLDWRAQSLEGYTF
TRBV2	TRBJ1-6	CASTRGQSNSPLHF
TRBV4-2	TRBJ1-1	CASSQDWNGGTEAFF
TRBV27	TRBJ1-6	CASSLLASPLHF
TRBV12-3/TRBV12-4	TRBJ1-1	CASSYYSREAFF
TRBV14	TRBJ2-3	CASSLGLAGTDTQYF
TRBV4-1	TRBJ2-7	CASRQVTPGQGYEQYF
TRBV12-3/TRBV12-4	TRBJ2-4	CASSGTGDIQYF
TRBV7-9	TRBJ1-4	CASSPGANEKLFF
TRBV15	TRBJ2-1	CATSEAAEQFF
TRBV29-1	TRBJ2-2	CSVDPLGAGELFF
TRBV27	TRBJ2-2	CASRLQGSGGELFF
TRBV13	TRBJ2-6	CASSLTGGEGRANVLTF
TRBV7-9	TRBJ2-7	CASSPTLYGSYEQYF
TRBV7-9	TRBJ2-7	CASSSGRLSDEQYF
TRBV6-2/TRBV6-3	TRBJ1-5	CASKAGYQPQHF
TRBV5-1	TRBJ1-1	CASSLEDVPTEAFF
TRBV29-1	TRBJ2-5	CSTSWDYEETQYF
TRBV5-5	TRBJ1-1	CASRPAGGDTEAFF
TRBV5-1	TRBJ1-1	CASSLGQGGSTEAFF
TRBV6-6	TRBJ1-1	CASSPQGSEAFF
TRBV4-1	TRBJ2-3	CASSQLAVATSTDTQYF
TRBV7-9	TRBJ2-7	CASSPRGGGSSYEQYF
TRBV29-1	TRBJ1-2	CSAQPGTGGDYGYTF
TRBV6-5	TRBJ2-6	CASSRENSGANVLTF
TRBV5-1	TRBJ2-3	CASSLDARTDTQYF
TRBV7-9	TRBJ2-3	CASSLVGAGEDTQYF
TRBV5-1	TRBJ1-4	CASGRTGMNEKLFF
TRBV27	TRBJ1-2	CASSLGRGDYGYTF
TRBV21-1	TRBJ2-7	CASSKAGRPMGLGEESSYEQYF
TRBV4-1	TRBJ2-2	CASSLFQGNTGELFF